The source of this T cell receptor (beta chain) is a study of early T cells in non-severe SARS-CoV-2 infection. Study at large: Unsorted whole-blood RNA was sequenced in bulk, leaving chains unpaired.

As part of library construction, unique molecular identifiers were attached to individual cDNA molecules. TCRdb independently ran MiXCR on the 5' RACE reads; one entry per CDR3 protein. The table lists about 71,000 distinct CDR3 sequences, around 12% of them singletons. Study conclusions and caveats: Comparison of clonotypes with VDJdb favored anti-spike CD8 responses while missing private and CD4 specificities.

As for this clonotype: What it binds is unknown.

The V and J ends lost 3 bases and 2 bases, in that order; junction bases with no gene match: 4. The germline CDR1 and CDR2 sequences are MGHRA and YSYEKL. The CDR3 is 15 residues long. This sample comprised whole blood, obtained at baseline. The chain combines TRBV4-1 with TRBJ2-3; 8 bases fit TRBD1. This receptor was taken from an adult who was a healthcare worker with PCR-confirmed SARS-CoV-2 infection or an uninfected control (not recorded which). CDR3 coding DNA: TGCGCCAGCAGCCACCGGGACAGGTCCACAGATACGCAGTATTTT. Protein sequence: CASSHRDRSTDTQYF.